Below, 30 T cell receptor beta chains from the same sample are listed, as sequenced in a study of T cells in Graves' hyperthyroidism and ophthalmopathy. TCR beta CDR3 region amplification was performed from RNA transcripts. The primer set for the first-round RT-PCR of the TCR CDR3 was HTBI. TCRdb reanalysed the multiplex PCR reads using MiXCR and keeps one entry per CDR3 protein. The table shows 400,000 to 500,000 distinct CDR3 sequences, with approximately 14% occurring only once. The sequenced material came from blood. Receptors were obtained from a man aged 18-30 years with Graves' ophthalmopathy.

The table lists this clonotype with many counts. The rearrangement joins TRBV5-1 to TRBJ1-1; D remains unclear. Germline V gene sequence: CDR1 SGHRS, CDR2 YFSETQ. This CDR3 is 15 amino acids long. V shed 2 bases and J shed 3 bases, with 14 bases lying between them. For the CDR3, the DNA is TGCGCCAGCAGCTTTAGGTCGTCACCGGACACTGAAGCTTTCTTT. Its protein product is CASSFRSSPDTEAFF. Combining the CDR3 with reference TRBV5-1 and TRBJ1-1 gives the whole variable domain KAGVTQTPRYLIKTRGQQVTLSCSPISGHRSVSWYQQTPGQGLQFLFEYFSETQRNKGNFPGRFSGRQFSNSRSEMNVSTLELGDSALYLCASSFRSSPDTEAFFGQGTRLTVV.

V gene TRBV19 combines with J gene TRBJ2-3; D ambiguous. The CDR3 totals 12 residues. Germline values: CDR1 LNHDA, CDR2 SQIVND (reference sequence). V shed 3 bases and J shed 7 bases, with 8 bases lying between them. The CDR3 nucleotides are TGTGCCAGTAGTATCCCTCCGAATACGCAGTATTTT. It specifies CASSIPPNTQYF.

This clonotype has a handful of counts. The CDR3, as DNA: TGTGCCAGTAGTATTCTTCGGGACCCCACCTACGAGCAGTACTTC. Protein: CASSILRDPTYEQYF. The chain carries TRBV19 and TRBJ2-7; D is tentatively TRBD1 or TRBD2 (5 bases each). CDR3 length equals 15 residues. Per the germline V gene, CDR1 is LNHDA and CDR2 is SQIVND (reference sequence). Trimming pared 3 bases from V and 2 bases from J, leaving 14 bases between.

This clonotype was picked up many times. The chain combines TRBV11-2 with TRBJ2-7, with 7 bases lining up with TRBD2. This CDR3 has 16 residues. Germline-derived CDR1 and CDR2 are SGHAT and FQNNGV. The junction had 7 bases not matched to a gene; V was cut back by 0 bases and J by 2 bases. CDR3 residues: CASSLEYWGGTYEQYF. Here the CDR3 DNA reads TGTGCCAGCAGCTTAGAGTATTGGGGGGGAACCTACGAGCAGTACTTC.

The table lists this clonotype with many counts. V usage is TRBV27 and J usage is TRBJ2-7; D unresolved. CDR1 MNHEY and CDR2 SMNVEV come from the germline V gene (reference sequence). The CDR3 loop spans 14 amino acids. V was shortened by 3 bases and J by 5 bases, with 14 bases between the two germline ends. CDR3 sequence (DNA): TGTGCCAGCAGTTTTTCTGGGGAAGTCAACGAGCAGTACTTC. Translating it yields CASSFSGEVNEQYF.

The sample holds many counts of this clonotype. The rearrangement uses TRBV29-1 and TRBJ1-2; 11 bases match TRBD1. Germline loops: CDR1 SQVTM, CDR2 ANQGSEA. The CDR3 is 14 residues long. J gave up 0 bases and V 7 bases, and 4 bases lay outside the gene matches. CDR3 region: CSAVGQGANYGYTF. CDR3 coding DNA: TGCAGCGCAGTGGGACAGGGGGCTAACTATGGCTACACCTTC.

This clonotype was seen at least ten times. This chain uses TRBV30 with TRBJ2-3; D gene ambiguous. Germline V gene data show CDR1 as GTSNPN and CDR2 as SVGIG (reference sequence). The CDR3 loop spans 13 amino acids. V lost 4 bases and J 0 bases, leaving 8 bases between the germline ends. The CDR3 coding sequence is TGTGCCTGGAACCCCCTCAGCACAGATACGCAGTATTTT. Protein product: CAWNPLSTDTQYF. The full variable domain, rest sourced from reference TRBV30 and TRBJ2-3, is SQTIHQWPATLVQPVGSPLSLECTVEGTSNPNLYWYRQAAGRGLQLLFYSVGIGQISSEVPQNLSASRPQDRQFILSSKKLLLSDSGFYLCAWNPLSTDTQYFGPGTRLTVL.

This clonotype was counted at least ten times. This rearrangement joins TRBV10-3 to TRBJ1-6, with a tentative D call TRBD1 (5 bases). Germline V gives CDR1 ENHRY, CDR2 SYGVKD. The CDR3 covers 13 residues. Trimming pared 0 bases from V and 11 bases from J, leaving 8 bases between. The CDR3 is CAISESATAPLHF. The CDR3 nucleotides read TGTGCCATCAGTGAGTCAGCGACAGCACCCCTCCACTTT.

At least ten counts were recorded for this clonotype. The gene calls are TRBV7-2 and TRBJ1-1, with D perhaps matching TRBD1 (6 bases). Germline V gene lookup returns CDR1 SGHTA and CDR2 FQGNSA. Trimming removed 6 bases from V and 5 bases from J, with 22 bases in between. This CDR3 has 16 residues. The CDR3 loop is CASRLRRGQSGTEAFF. The CDR3 DNA reads TGTGCCAGCAGATTACGCAGGGGTCAATCGGGGACTGAAGCTTTCTTT.

V usage is TRBV19 and J usage is TRBJ1-1; D is ambiguous. The V gene's germline CDR1 is LNHDA and CDR2 SQIVND (reference sequence). The CDR3 length is 12 residues. V lost 5 bases to trimming and J lost 4 bases, with 8 bases between them. CDR3 sequence: CASSRAFTEAFF. DNA for the CDR3: TGTGCCAGTAGTCGAGCCTTCACTGAAGCTTTCTTT.

This clonotype was seen ten or more times. The chain couples TRBV12-3 or TRBV12-4 to TRBJ1-6; 7 bases match TRBD1. CDR3 length: 14 amino acids. V trimming: 3 bases; J trimming: 4 bases; junction bases outside the gene matches: 0. The CDR3, as DNA: TGTGCCAGCAGTTTGGGACAGTATAATTCACCCCTCCACTTT. The encoded protein is CASSLGQYNSPLHF.

This clonotype occurred many times. This chain joins TRBV10-3 and TRBJ1-2; D gene ambiguous. V was shortened by 0 bases and J by 5 bases, with 7 bases between the two germline ends. The CDR3 totals 13 residues. Germline V gives CDR1 ENHRY, CDR2 SYGVKD. Here the CDR3 DNA reads TGTGCCATCAGTGAGTCGGTCGGATATGGCTACACCTTC. It codes for CAISESVGYGYTF.

V gene TRBV20-1 combines with J gene TRBJ1-1; no clear D gene. The germline gives CDR1 DFQATT, CDR2 SNEGSKA (reference sequence). V was clipped by 0 bases and J by 0 bases, with 8 bases between them. CDR3 length: 14 residues. CDR3 DNA sequence: TGCAGTGCTAGAGAGAGGGCGTTGAACACTGAAGCTTTCTTT. It is translated as CSARERALNTEAFF.

V is TRBV28 and J is TRBJ2-1; 10 positions agree with TRBD2. Germline V gene sequence: CDR1 MDHEN, CDR2 SYDVKM. The CDR3 covers 15 residues. Trimming took 2 bases from V and 5 from J; bases not matched to a gene: 3. The CDR3 DNA sequence: TGTGCCAGCAGTTTACCACTAGCGGGAAACAATGAGCAGTTCTTC. It translates to CASSLPLAGNNEQFF.

A remark on this clonotype: Just one base apart from a much larger clone, this may be a read error. This sequence joins TRBV7-3 and TRBJ2-2; D may be TRBD1 (5 bases). The CDR3 covers 14 residues. CDR1 is SGHTA, CDR2 FQGTGA, per germline. DNA of the CDR3: TGTGTCAGCAGCTCGTACCAGGGCACCGGGGAGCTGTTTTTT. It specifies CVSSSYQGTGELFF.

This clonotype has only a few counts. The chain employs TRBV27 and TRBJ1-5, with TRBD1 matching 7 bases. V trimming: 0 bases; J trimming: 9 bases; junction bases outside the gene matches: 8. Germline lookup yields CDR1 MNHEY and CDR2 SMNVEV (reference sequence). This CDR3 has 15 residues. CDR3 residues: CASSLSGQEGRPQHF. Written as DNA, the CDR3 is TGTGCCAGCAGTTTATCCGGACAGGAGGGTAGGCCCCAGCATTTT.

This clonotype has at least ten counts. V gene TRBV6-1 combines with J gene TRBJ1-6; D is undetermined. The germline V gene has CDR1 MNHNS and CDR2 SASEGT. CDR3 length: 17 amino acids. V was shortened by 5 bases and J by 9 bases, with 23 bases between the two germline ends. CDR3 sequence: CASSFGSTRGGSSPLHF. The CDR3 DNA reads as TGTGCCAGCAGTTTTGGGAGTACGCGGGGAGGTAGTTCACCCCTCCACTTT.

This clonotype was counted at least ten times. J is TRBJ2-5 and V is TRBV18; D unresolved. Germline V gene lookup returns CDR1 KGHSH and CDR2 LQKENI. CDR3 length: 13 amino acids. V was clipped by 6 bases and J by 2 bases, with 10 bases between them. CDR3 region: CASSPDEQETQYF. In DNA, the CDR3 is TGTGCCAGCTCTCCCGATGAGCAAGAGACCCAGTACTTC.

This clonotype occurred many times. The gene calls are TRBV11-1 and TRBJ2-3, with TRBD1 identical over 9 bases. V lost 5 bases to trimming and J lost 2 bases; unmatched junction nucleotides: 5. This CDR3 has 15 amino acids. CDR1 is SGHAT and CDR2 is FQDESV in the germline V gene (reference sequence). This chain's CDR3 is CASSPWTGVTDTQYF. CDR3 sequence (DNA): TGTGCCAGCAGCCCCTGGACAGGGGTCACAGATACGCAGTATTTT.

This clonotype came up many times. This chain uses TRBV6-2 or TRBV6-3 with TRBJ2-7; 7 bases match TRBD1. V shed 7 bases, J shed 0 bases, and the junction held 3 bases outside the gene matches. The CDR3 runs to 13 residues. CDR1 is MNHEY, CDR2 SVGEGT, per germline. Here the CDR3 reads CASKGDSSYEQYF. The CDR3 DNA is TGTGCCAGCAAAGGGGACAGCTCCTACGAGCAGTACTTC.

The gene calls are TRBV29-1 and TRBJ2-1, with 9 bases lining up with TRBD2. The CDR3 runs 14 residues. J lost 10 bases, V lost 1 base, and 8 bases had no gene match. Germline CDR1 and CDR2: SQVTM and ANQGSEA. The CDR3 is CSVEGTSVVLEQFF. CDR3 sequence (DNA): TGCAGCGTTGAAGGGACTAGCGTTGTCCTAGAGCAGTTCTTC.

In this sample, this clonotype turned up many times. The chain couples TRBV12-3 or TRBV12-4 to TRBJ2-1; possibly TRBD2 for D (6 bases). Trimming shortened V by 8 bases and J by 7 bases, and 39 bases separated the two germline ends. The CDR3 sequence is 21 residues long. Here the CDR3 DNA reads TGTGCCAGCCACTTAGCCAGGGCCTGGCGGGAATACACCAACACTTGGAATGAGCAGTTCTTC. Translating gives CASHLARAWREYTNTWNEQFF.

The chain has TRBV20-1 and TRBJ2-7, with 9 bases aligning to TRBD1. CDR1 and CDR2 (germline): DFQATT, SNEGSKA (reference sequence). Losses at the gene ends were 4 bases for V and 3 bases for J; bases not matched to a gene: 10. The CDR3 covers 15 residues. CDR3 in DNA: TGCAGTGCTACGATAGGGACAGGGACGCACTACGAGCAGTACTTC. Translated: CSATIGTGTHYEQYF.

The chain couples TRBV6-1 to TRBJ2-5; 8 bases map to TRBD2. Germline values: CDR1 MNHNS, CDR2 SASEGT. CDR3 length: 15 residues. V lost 7 bases to trimming and J lost 2 bases; unmatched junction nucleotides: 9. The CDR3 spells CASIAGGGFQETQYF. The DNA of the CDR3 is TGTGCCAGCATCGCCGGCGGGGGGTTTCAAGAGACCCAGTACTTC.

This clonotype was observed at least ten times. The J gene is TRBJ2-1, the V gene TRBV24-1; 11 bases are shared with TRBD1. The germline V gene has CDR1 KGHDR and CDR2 SFDVKD. This CDR3 contains 15 residues. J was trimmed by 7 bases and V by 6 bases; bases with no gene match: 7. Here the CDR3 reads CATSSRTGGLNEQFF. In DNA, the CDR3 is TGTGCCACCAGTAGTCGGACAGGGGGCTTGAATGAGCAGTTCTTC.

The table lists this clonotype with many counts. The chain has TRBV7-8 and TRBJ2-6; D gene uncertain. V was shortened by 6 bases and J by 1 base, with 13 bases between the two germline ends. The CDR3 runs to 16 residues. The V gene's germline CDR1 is SGHVS and CDR2 FQNEAQ. The CDR3 is CASRLRWESGANVLTF. Here the CDR3 DNA reads TGTGCCAGCAGATTAAGGTGGGAATCTGGGGCCAACGTCCTGACTTTC.

The chain carries TRBV20-1 and TRBJ2-2; TRBD1 aligns across 8 bases. The CDR3 consists of 16 residues. The J segment lost 1 base and the V segment lost 3 bases, leaving 7 bases of the junction unmatched. Germline V gene lookup returns CDR1 DFQATT and CDR2 SNEGSKA (reference sequence). The CDR3 nucleotides read TGCAGTGCTAGTGACTCGGACAGGGAGAACACCGGGGAGCTGTTTTTT. Translating gives CSASDSDRENTGELFF.

This clonotype was seen repeatedly, ten times or more. The J gene is TRBJ2-3, the V gene TRBV11-2; D call uncertain. The CDR3 runs 15 residues. Deletions cut 1 base from V and 5 bases from J, with 13 bases between. The germline gives CDR1 SGHAT, CDR2 FQNNGV. Written as DNA, the CDR3 is TGTGCCAGCAGCTTAGCGAGTCGGCGACAAGATACGCAGTATTTT. Amino acids: CASSLASRRQDTQYF.

The chain employs TRBV30 and TRBJ2-3, with TRBD2 matching over 8 bases. Germline V gives CDR1 GTSNPN, CDR2 SVGIG (reference sequence). Trimming at V came to 5 bases and at J to 4 bases, leaving 11 bases not matched to a gene. The CDR3 sequence is 15 residues long. The DNA for the CDR3 is TGTGCCTGGGGGGGGGGGGTGACTAGCGCAGATACGCAGTATTTT. Translated: CAWGGGVTSADTQYF.

The rearrangement links TRBV12-3 or TRBV12-4 to TRBJ1-1; D may be TRBD1 (5 bases). The CDR3 loop spans 15 amino acids. V lost 7 bases to trimming and J lost 0 bases, with 15 bases between them. The chain's CDR3 is CASTRDGLLNTEAFF. Written as DNA, the CDR3 is TGTGCCAGCACCAGGGACGGCCTGTTGAACACTGAAGCTTTCTTT.